Presented here are 24 T cell receptor beta chains from one specimen sequenced in a study of blood T cell repertoires in COVID-19. Sequenced by immunoSEQ multiplex PCR; TCRdb stores in-frame clones only, minus some. The sample records about 59,000 clones, over 70% being singletons. Sequencing input: peripheral blood. The receptors come from a woman between 70 and 85 years old with acute or convalescent COVID-19.

J is TRBJ2-7 and V is TRBV6-5; D might be TRBD2 (5 bases). Per the germline V gene, CDR1 is MNHEY and CDR2 is SVGAGI. CDR3 size: 14 residues. V dropped 6 bases and J dropped 0 bases, with 12 bases sitting between them. The CDR3 loop is CASSRDYSSYEQYF. DNA of the CDR3: TGTGCCAGCAGCCGGGATTACAGCTCCTACGAGCAGTACTTC.

The chain combines TRBV30 with TRBJ2-5, with 8 positions matching TRBD1. The CDR3 loop spans 15 amino acids. The germline V gene encodes CDR1 GTSNPN and CDR2 SVGIG (reference sequence). After removal of 6 bases from V and 5 bases from J, the junction contained 14 bases not matched to a gene. Written as DNA, the CDR3 is TGTGCCTGCTCGACCGGACAGGGCGATCGGGAGACCCAGTACTTC. Encoded protein: CACSTGQGDRETQYF.

This chain uses TRBV11-2 with TRBJ2-1, with TRBD2 matching 12 bases. Germline V gene data show CDR1 as SGHAT and CDR2 as FQNNGV. The ends lost 2 bases at V and 0 bases at J; junction bases unmatched: 2. The CDR3 extends over 17 amino acids. CDR3 in amino acids: CASSLRLAGASYNEQFF. Here the CDR3 DNA reads TGTGCCAGCAGCTTAAGACTAGCGGGGGCCTCCTACAATGAGCAGTTCTTC. The full variable domain, with the rest looked up from reference TRBV11-2 and TRBJ2-1, is EAGVAQSPRYKIIEKRQSVAFWCNPISGHATLYWYQQILGQGPKLLIQFQNNGVVDDSQLPKDRFSAERLKGVDSTLKIQPAKLEDSAVYLCASSLRLAGASYNEQFFGPGTRLTVL.

This clone has more than one count but fewer than ten. The chain employs TRBV7-2 and TRBJ1-5; D is unclear. Germline V CDR1 and CDR2: SGHTA, FQGNSA. CDR3 length: 13 amino acids. V was trimmed by 5 bases and J by 2 bases, leaving 7 bases between them. CDR3 region: CASSPGGNQPQHF. As DNA, the CDR3 is TGTGCCAGCAGCCCCGGGGGCAATCAGCCCCAGCATTTT.

The chain carries TRBV15 and TRBJ1-1; the D is unclear. V was trimmed by 5 bases and J by 8 bases, leaving 18 bases between them. CDR3 length equals 14 residues. From germline, CDR1 is LNHNV and CDR2 YYDKDF (reference sequence). This CDR3 is CATSPRVGGVEAFF. The CDR3 nucleotides are TGTGCCACCAGCCCCCGGGTGGGTGGCGTCGAAGCTTTCTTT.

The V gene is TRBV4-1, the J gene TRBJ2-5; D may be TRBD1 (5 bases). Trimming removed 0 bases at V and 1 base at J, with 18 bases between. Germline loops: CDR1 MGHRA, CDR2 YSYEKL. This CDR3 region has 18 residues. CDR3 sequence reads: CASSQDIQETESQETQYF. The CDR3 nucleotides are TGCGCCAGCAGCCAAGATATCCAGGAGACAGAAAGCCAAGAGACCCAGTACTTC.

This sequence joins TRBV12-5 and TRBJ1-5; possibly TRBD1 for D (5 bases). The germline gives CDR1 LGHNT, CDR2 FRNRAP. V was pared by 0 bases and J by 6 bases, with 27 bases between. This CDR3 contains 20 residues. As DNA, the CDR3 is TGTGCTAGTGGTTTGGTACTGTCTCTTCTCGTGCCAGGGATCACTCAGCCCCAGCATTTT. Translated: CASGLVLSLLVPGITQPQHF. Variable domain in full (rest from reference TRBV12-5 and TRBJ1-5): DARVTQTPRHKVTEMGQEVTMRCQPILGHNTVFWYRQTMMQGLELLAYFRNRAPLDDSGMPKDRFSAEMPDATLATLKIQPSEPRDSAVYFCASGLVLSLLVPGITQPQHFGDGTRLSIL.

The rearrangement joins TRBV7-3 to TRBJ2-5; a possible D gene is TRBD1 (7 bases). The germline CDR1 and CDR2 sequences are SGHTA and FQGTGA. Trimming left V 4 bases short and J 4 bases short, with 19 bases between. The length of the CDR3 is 16 residues. CDR3: CASSSRGQEGGETQYF. The DNA of the CDR3 is TGTGCCAGCAGCTCCCGAGGACAGGAGGGGGGAGAGACCCAGTACTTC.

This clone showed up many times. V usage is TRBV24-1 and J usage is TRBJ1-2, with 8 nucleotides matching TRBD1. Trimming took 3 bases from V and 8 from J; bases not matched to a gene: 10. Germline CDR1 KGHDR, CDR2 SFDVKD. The CDR3 has 15 amino acids. The CDR3 reads CATSDPGQGPRGYTF. The CDR3 nucleotides are TGTGCCACCAGTGATCCCGGACAGGGCCCAAGGGGCTACACCTTC.

V usage is TRBV19 and J usage is TRBJ2-1, with a possible D match to TRBD2 (7 bases). The CDR3 is 16 amino acids. Per germline, CDR1 LNHDA and CDR2 SQIVND (reference sequence). The V end was cut by 2 bases, the J end by 1 base, with 12 bases between. The CDR3 region has the DNA TGTGCCAGTAGTATAAGGGGGGGGTTATCCTACAATGAGCAGTTCTTC. Residues: CASSIRGGLSYNEQFF.

The chain carries TRBV29-1 and TRBJ2-7; tentative D call: TRBD1 (5 bases). This CDR3 spans 16 amino acids. Trimming left V 7 bases short and J 3 bases short, with 25 bases between. CDR1 and CDR2 (germline): SQVTM, ANQGSEA. The CDR3 reads CSATLRSRKRGYEQYF. CDR3 in DNA: TGCAGCGCAACCCTAAGGTCAAGAAAAAGGGGCTACGAGCAGTACTTC.

In its sample, this clone was seen a few times. V usage is TRBV4-2 and J usage is TRBJ1-5, with 11 bases identical to TRBD1. The CDR3 has 14 amino acids. Germline values: CDR1 LGHNA, CDR2 YNFKEQ. The V gene end was trimmed by 10 bases and the J gene end by 4 bases; junction bases not matched to a gene: 6. DNA of the CDR3: TGTGCCACCTCCGGGACAGGGGGTAATCAGCCCCAGCATTTT. The encoded protein is CATSGTGGNQPQHF.

This clone was picked up a small number of times. The chain is built from TRBV30 and TRBJ1-1; D is ambiguous. With 3 bases removed from V and 0 bases from J, the gap between germline ends came to 5 bases. CDR1 and CDR2 (germline): GTSNPN, SVGIG (reference sequence). CDR3 size: 12 residues. The CDR3 region has the DNA TGTGCCTGGAGGTATGTGAACACTGAAGCTTTCTTT. It yields the protein CAWRYVNTEAFF.

The gene calls are TRBV10-1 and TRBJ2-3, with a tentative D call TRBD2 (5 bases). The CDR3 has 14 residues. Trimming shortened V by 6 bases and J by 2 bases, and 12 bases separated the two germline ends. The germline gives CDR1 WNHNN, CDR2 SYGVQD (reference sequence). DNA of the CDR3: TGCGCCAGCAGCGAGCCGGGGTCCACAGATACGCAGTATTTT. Protein: CASSEPGSTDTQYF.

The CDR3 here is CASSFPSGGPSTGELFF. As DNA, the CDR3 is TGCGCCAGCAGCTTCCCCAGCGGGGGGCCAAGCACCGGGGAGCTGTTTTTT. The gene calls are TRBV5-1 and TRBJ2-2; 9 nucleotides match TRBD2. J gave up 4 bases and V 2 bases, and 9 bases lay outside the gene matches. This CDR3 contains 17 residues. CDR1 SGHRS and CDR2 YFSETQ come from the germline V gene.

The chain carries TRBV5-8 and TRBJ1-1; D remains unclear. The CDR3 has 14 amino acids. Germline V lookup: CDR1 SGHTS, CDR2 YDEGEE. V gave up 2 bases and J gave up 0 bases, with 8 bases separating them. This chain's CDR3 is CASSLQILNTEAFF. The DNA of the CDR3 is TGTGCCAGCAGCTTACAGATCCTGAACACTGAAGCTTTCTTT.

J is TRBJ2-3 and V is TRBV24-1; 9 nucleotides align to TRBD1. The CDR3 length is 18 residues. The germline V gene encodes CDR1 KGHDR and CDR2 SFDVKD. V lost 3 bases, J lost 2 bases, and 11 bases stayed unmatched. CDR3 sequence (DNA): TGTGCCACCAGTGATCCCTTCGGGACAGGGAAAAACACAGATACGCAGTATTTT. Amino acid sequence: CATSDPFGTGKNTDTQYF.

V gene TRBV10-3 combines with J gene TRBJ1-1; 8 positions match TRBD1. The length of the CDR3 is 16 residues. CDR1 and CDR2 (germline): ENHRY, SYGVKD. With 8 bases clipped from V and 0 bases from J, the junction kept 11 bases outside the gene matches. The CDR3 region has the DNA TGTGCCATCCGATACCCTGGACAGGGAATGAACACTGAAGCTTTCTTT. Translating it yields CAIRYPGQGMNTEAFF.

This sequence joins TRBV2 and TRBJ1-5; 7 bases match TRBD1. Germline V gene lookup returns CDR1 SNHLY and CDR2 FYNNEI. The junction had 12 bases not matched to a gene; V was cut back by 6 bases and J by 7 bases. The CDR3 totals 15 residues. CDR3 coding DNA: TGTGCCAGCAGGGAGAATTGGACAGGAAAACAGCCCCAGCATTTT. The encoded protein is CASRENWTGKQPQHF.

The chain joins TRBV9 to TRBJ1-5; D uncertain. The CDR3 consists of 13 residues. Trimming removed 0 bases at V and 7 bases at J, with 8 bases between. Germline lookup yields CDR1 SGDLS and CDR2 YYNGEE. The CDR3 nucleotides are TGTGCCAGCAGCGTAGGGGGAGGCCAGCCCCAGCATTTT. The encoded protein is CASSVGGGQPQHF.

The V gene is TRBV7-3, the J gene TRBJ2-2; 8 bases align to TRBD1. Trimming cost V 1 base and J 5 bases; bases outside gene matches: 9. CDR1 SGHTA and CDR2 FQGTGA come from the germline V gene. This CDR3 comprises 17 residues. Written as DNA, the CDR3 is TGTGCCAGCAGCTTAAAGGGAGGACAGGGAAGGACCGGGGAGCTGTTTTTT. Its translation: CASSLKGGQGRTGELFF.

V is TRBV7-2 and J is TRBJ1-2, with 7 nucleotides matching TRBD1. Trimming took 5 bases from V and 2 from J; bases not matched to a gene: 8. CDR3 length: 15 residues. Germline V gene sequence: CDR1 SGHTA, CDR2 FQGNSA. Here the CDR3 DNA reads TGTGCCAGCAGCCCGCGACAGGGCTTAAACTATGGCTACACCTTC. Protein sequence: CASSPRQGLNYGYTF.

The chain links TRBV5-4 to TRBJ2-3, with 7 bases aligning to TRBD2. CDR1 is SGHNT, CDR2 YYREEE, per germline (reference sequence). With 2 bases clipped from V and 3 bases from J, the junction kept 6 bases outside the gene matches. The CDR3 is made up of 15 amino acids. The CDR3: CASSFGGGRTDTQYF. In DNA form, the CDR3 reads TGTGCCAGCAGCTTTGGCGGGGGAAGGACAGATACGCAGTATTTT.

The chain links TRBV25-1 to TRBJ1-2; the D gene is possibly TRBD1 (5 bases). CDR1 MGHDK and CDR2 SYGVNS come from the germline V gene. V was cut by 6 bases and J by 7 bases, with 9 bases left in between. This CDR3 contains 11 residues. The DNA of the CDR3 is TGTGCCAGCAGCGGGGGGGGTGGCTACACCTTC. It translates to CASSGGGGYTF.